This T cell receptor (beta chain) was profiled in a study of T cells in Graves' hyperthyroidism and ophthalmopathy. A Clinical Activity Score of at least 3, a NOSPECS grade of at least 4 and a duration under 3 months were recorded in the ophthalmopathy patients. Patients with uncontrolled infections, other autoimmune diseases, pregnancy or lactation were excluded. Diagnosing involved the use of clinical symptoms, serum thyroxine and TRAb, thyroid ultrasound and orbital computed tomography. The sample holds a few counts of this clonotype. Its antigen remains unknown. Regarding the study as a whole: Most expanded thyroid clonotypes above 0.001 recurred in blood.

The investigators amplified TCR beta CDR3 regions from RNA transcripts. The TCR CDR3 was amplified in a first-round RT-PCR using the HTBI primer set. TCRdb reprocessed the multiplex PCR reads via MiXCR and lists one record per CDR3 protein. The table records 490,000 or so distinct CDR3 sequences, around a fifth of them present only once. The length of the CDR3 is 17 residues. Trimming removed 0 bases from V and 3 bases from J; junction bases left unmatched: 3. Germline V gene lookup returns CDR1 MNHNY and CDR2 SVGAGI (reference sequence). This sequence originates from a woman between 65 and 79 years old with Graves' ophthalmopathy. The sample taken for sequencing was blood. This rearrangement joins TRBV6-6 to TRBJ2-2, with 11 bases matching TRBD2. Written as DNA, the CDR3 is TGTGCCAGCAGTTACTCGAAGGGACTAGCGGACACCGGGGAGCTGTTTTTT. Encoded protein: CASSYSKGLADTGELFF.